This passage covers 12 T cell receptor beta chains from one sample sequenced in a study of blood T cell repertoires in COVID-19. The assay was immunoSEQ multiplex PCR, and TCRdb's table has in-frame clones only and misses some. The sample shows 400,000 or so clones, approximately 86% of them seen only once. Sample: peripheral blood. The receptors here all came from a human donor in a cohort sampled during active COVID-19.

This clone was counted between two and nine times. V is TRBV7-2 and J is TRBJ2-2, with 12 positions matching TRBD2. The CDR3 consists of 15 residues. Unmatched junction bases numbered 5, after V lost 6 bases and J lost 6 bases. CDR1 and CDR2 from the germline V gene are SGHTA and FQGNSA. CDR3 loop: CASSFTSGGPGELFF. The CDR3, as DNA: TGTGCCAGCAGTTTTACTAGCGGGGGGCCCGGGGAGCTGTTTTTT.

DNA for the CDR3: TGTGCTATAAGCAGTAGTATTTTTGGGGGACAGAATAGCAATCAGCCCCAGCATTTT. Its protein is CAISSSIFGGQNSNQPQHF. V usage is TRBV19 and J usage is TRBJ1-5; 7 nucleotides line up with TRBD1. The CDR3 totals 19 residues. Germline V gives CDR1 LNHDA, CDR2 SQIVND (reference sequence).

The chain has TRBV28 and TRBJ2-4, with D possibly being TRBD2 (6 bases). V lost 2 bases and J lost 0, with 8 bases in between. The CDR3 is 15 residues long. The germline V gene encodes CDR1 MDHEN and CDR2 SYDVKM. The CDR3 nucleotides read TGTGCCAGCAGTTTAGCGGGACTAGCCAAAAACATTCAGTACTTC. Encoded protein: CASSLAGLAKNIQYF. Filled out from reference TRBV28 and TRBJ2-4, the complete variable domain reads DVKVTQSSRYLVKRTGEKVFLECVQDMDHENMFWYRQDPGLGLRLIYFSYDVKMKEKGDIPEGYSVSREKKERFSLILESASTNQTSMYLCASSLAGLAKNIQYFGAGTRLSVL.

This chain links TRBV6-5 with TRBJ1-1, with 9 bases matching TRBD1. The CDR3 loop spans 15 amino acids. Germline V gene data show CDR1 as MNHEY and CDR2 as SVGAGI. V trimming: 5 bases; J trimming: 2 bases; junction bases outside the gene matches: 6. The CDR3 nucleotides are TGTGCCAGCAGTCGAGGACAGGGGCTAAACACTGAAGCTTTCTTT. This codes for CASSRGQGLNTEAFF.

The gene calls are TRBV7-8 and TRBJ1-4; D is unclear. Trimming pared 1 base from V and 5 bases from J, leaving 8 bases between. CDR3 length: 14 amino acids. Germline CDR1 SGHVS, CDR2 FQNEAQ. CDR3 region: CASSLGGMNEKLFF. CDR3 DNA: TGTGCCAGCAGCTTAGGAGGGATGAATGAAAAACTGTTTTTT.

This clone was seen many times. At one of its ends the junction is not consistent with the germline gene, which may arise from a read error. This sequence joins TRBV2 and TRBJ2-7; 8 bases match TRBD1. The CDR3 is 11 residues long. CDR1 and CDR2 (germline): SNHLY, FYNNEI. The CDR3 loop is CASSSGTGGRF. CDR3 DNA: TGTGCCAGCAGCTCCGGGACAGGAGGGAGATTC.

The CDR3 nucleotides are TGTGCCAGCAGCCATACACAATACAATGAGCAGTTCTTC. Encoded protein: CASSHTQYNEQFF. The rearrangement joins TRBV7-9 to TRBJ2-1; D not certain. The germline V gene has CDR1 SEHNR and CDR2 FQNEAQ (reference sequence). This CDR3 contains 13 residues. V lost 5 bases and J 4 bases, leaving 9 bases between the germline ends. The full variable domain, its missing parts supplied by reference TRBV7-9 and TRBJ2-1, is DTGVSQNPRHKITKRGQNVTFRCDPISEHNRLYWYRQTLGQGPEFLTYFQNEAQLEKSRLLSDRFSAERPKGSFSTLEIQRTEQGDSAMYLCASSHTQYNEQFFGPGTRLTVL.

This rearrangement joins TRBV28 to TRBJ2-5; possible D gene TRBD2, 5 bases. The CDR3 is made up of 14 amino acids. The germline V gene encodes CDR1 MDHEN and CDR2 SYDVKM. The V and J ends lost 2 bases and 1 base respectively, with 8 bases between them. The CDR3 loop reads CASSLLGSQETQYF. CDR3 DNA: TGTGCCAGCAGTTTACTAGGGAGCCAAGAGACCCAGTACTTC.

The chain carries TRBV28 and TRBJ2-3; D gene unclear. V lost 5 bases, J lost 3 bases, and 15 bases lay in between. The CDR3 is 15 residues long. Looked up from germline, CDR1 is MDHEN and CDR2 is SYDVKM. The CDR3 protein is CASSRPGLRTDTQYF. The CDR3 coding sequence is TGTGCCAGCAGTCGCCCAGGTCTAAGGACAGATACGCAGTATTTT.

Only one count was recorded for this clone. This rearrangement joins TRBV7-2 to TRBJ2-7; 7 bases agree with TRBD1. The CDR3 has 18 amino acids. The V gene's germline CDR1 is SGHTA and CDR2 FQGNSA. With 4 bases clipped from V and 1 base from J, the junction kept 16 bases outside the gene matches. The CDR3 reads CASSSGTRTGSTSYEQYF. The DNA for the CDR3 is TGTGCCAGCAGCTCAGGGACCCGGACAGGTAGCACATCCTACGAGCAGTACTTC.

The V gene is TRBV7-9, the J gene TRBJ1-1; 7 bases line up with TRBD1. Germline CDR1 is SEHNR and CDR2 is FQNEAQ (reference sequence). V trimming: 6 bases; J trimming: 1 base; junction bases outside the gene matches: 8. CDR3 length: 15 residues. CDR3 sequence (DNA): TGTGCCAGCAGGGGAACAGGGGTTGAGAACACTGAAGCTTTCTTT. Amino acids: CASRGTGVENTEAFF.

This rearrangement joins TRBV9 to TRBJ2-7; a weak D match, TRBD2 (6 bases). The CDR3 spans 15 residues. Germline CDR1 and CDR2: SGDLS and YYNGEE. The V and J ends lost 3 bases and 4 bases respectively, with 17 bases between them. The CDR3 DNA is TGTGCCAGCAGCGCCGACCTCGGGAGAGGTTACGAGCAGTACTTC. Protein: CASSADLGRGYEQYF.